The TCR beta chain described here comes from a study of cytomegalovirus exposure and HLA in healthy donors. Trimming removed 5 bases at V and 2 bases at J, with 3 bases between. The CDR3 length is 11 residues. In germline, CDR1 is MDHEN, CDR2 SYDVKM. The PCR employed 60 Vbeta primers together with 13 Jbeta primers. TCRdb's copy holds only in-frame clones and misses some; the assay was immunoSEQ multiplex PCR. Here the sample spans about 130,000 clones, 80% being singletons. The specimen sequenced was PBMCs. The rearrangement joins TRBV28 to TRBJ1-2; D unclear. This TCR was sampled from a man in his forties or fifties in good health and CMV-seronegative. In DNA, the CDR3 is TGTGCCAGCAGTCAGAACTATGGCTACACCTTC. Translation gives CASSQNYGYTF.